Detailed here is one T cell receptor beta chain. This sample is drawn from a study of T cell changes during pregnancy in multiple sclerosis. Assay used: immunoSEQ multiplex PCR; TCRdb lists only in-frame clones, some missing. The sample has about 130,000 clones, about 95% seen once. V was pared by 4 bases and J by 9 bases, with 7 bases between. The CDR3 totals 11 residues. Germline V gene data show CDR1 as MDHEN and CDR2 as SYDVKM. The source is a female donor with multiple sclerosis, enrolled in a pregnancy study. Sequenced here: peripheral blood, sampled after pregnancy. The chain uses TRBV28 and TRBJ1-3; D unresolved. CDR3 sequence (DNA): TGTGCCAGCAGTTCCCCTAGCACCATATATTTT. Encoded protein: CASSSPSTIYF.